Each of the 32 T cell receptor beta chains below was sequenced from the same sample in a study of shared clonotypes between healthy human individuals. Assay: immunoSEQ multiplex PCR; the TCRdb copy retains only in-frame clones and omits some. The table has about 380,000 clones, about 97% seen once. Sample: memory CD8+ T cells sorted from blood. The sample's subset: CD45RO+ cells pooled with CCR7-negative TemRA cells. These TCRs come from a man aged 25-40 years in good health.

This rearrangement joins TRBV5-5 to TRBJ2-1; D uncertain. Deletions cut 0 bases from V and 5 bases from J, with 9 bases between. Germline V gene lookup returns CDR1 SGHKS and CDR2 YYEKEE (reference sequence). The length of the CDR3 is 14 residues. The CDR3 sequence: CASSLVPDNNEQFF. The CDR3 nucleotides read TGTGCCAGCAGCTTGGTCCCCGATAACAATGAGCAGTTCTTC.

The chain links TRBV2 to TRBJ1-4, with D unresolved. Germline CDR1 SNHLY, CDR2 FYNNEI. Trimming took off 7 bases at V and 4 bases at J, with 13 bases between the two ends. CDR3 length: 14 amino acids. The CDR3 DNA reads as TGTGCCAGCAATCGGGCTCCTCTTAATGAAAAACTGTTTTTT. It is translated as CASNRAPLNEKLFF.

The chain recombines TRBV29-1 with TRBJ2-3; D not resolved. This CDR3 contains 12 residues. CDR1 is SQVTM, CDR2 ANQGSEA, per germline. V was trimmed by 2 bases and J by 3 bases, leaving 6 bases between them. In nucleotides, the CDR3 is TGCAGCGTTGAACAGACAACAGATACGCAGTATTTT. Its translation: CSVEQTTDTQYF.

V gene TRBV30 combines with J gene TRBJ1-2; D is unclear. The CDR3 runs to 12 residues. V lost 0 bases, J lost 1 base, and 3 bases lay in between. Germline-derived CDR1 and CDR2 are GTSNPN and SVGIG (reference sequence). For the CDR3, the DNA is TGTGCCTGGAGTGTCAGTAACTATGGCTACACCTTC. This translates into CAWSVSNYGYTF.

This clone was seen a single time. J is TRBJ2-3 and V is TRBV7-2; D remains ambiguous. Germline V CDR1 and CDR2: SGHTA, FQGNSA. The CDR3 consists of 10 residues. Trimming pared 5 bases from V and 10 bases from J, leaving 7 bases between. The CDR3 DNA sequence: TGTGCCAGCAGCCAGATTGCGCAGTATTTT. Amino acid sequence: CASSQIAQYF.

CDR3: CASSTEWGKGQPQHF. The CDR3 DNA sequence: TGTGCCAGCAGTACAGAGTGGGGGAAGGGTCAGCCCCAGCATTTT. This rearrangement joins TRBV6-5 to TRBJ1-5; D is perhaps TRBD1 (5 bases). Trimming shortened V by 5 bases and J by 6 bases, and 17 bases separated the two germline ends. Germline assignment: CDR1 MNHEY and CDR2 SVGAGI. The length of the CDR3 is 15 residues.

The chain employs TRBV4-1 and TRBJ2-2; D may be TRBD2 (5 bases). Looked up from germline, CDR1 is MGHRA and CDR2 is YSYEKL. This CDR3 spans 16 amino acids. V shed 2 bases and J shed 6 bases, with 16 bases lying between them. The CDR3 sequence: CASSQYEGVGSGELFF. The CDR3 region has the DNA TGCGCCAGCAGCCAATACGAGGGAGTGGGGTCCGGGGAGCTGTTTTTT.

The chain combines TRBV10-2 with TRBJ2-7; 11 bases are shared with TRBD2. The CDR3 sequence is 15 residues long. The ends lost 3 bases at V and 3 bases at J; junction bases unmatched: 4. CDR1 is WSHSY, CDR2 SAAADI, per germline. This CDR3 is CASSDPGLADYEQYF. Here the CDR3 DNA reads TGCGCCAGCAGTGACCCGGGACTAGCGGACTACGAGCAGTACTTC.

This chain joins TRBV25-1 and TRBJ1-2; D gene unclear. CDR3 size: 14 residues. The V end lost 3 bases, the J end lost 8 bases, and 16 bases lay between the germline ends. The germline gives CDR1 MGHDK, CDR2 SYGVNS. The CDR3 DNA reads TGTGCCAGCAGTGATCCCGGGATCCCTGGCGGCTACACCTTC. It specifies CASSDPGIPGGYTF.

V gene TRBV7-9 combines with J gene TRBJ2-3; D may be TRBD2 (5 bases). Per the germline V gene, CDR1 is SEHNR and CDR2 is FQNEAQ (reference sequence). The CDR3 is 16 amino acids. V dropped 5 bases and J dropped 2 bases, with 17 bases sitting between them. CDR3 loop: CASSKRGRKHTDTQYF. The CDR3 DNA follows: TGTGCCAGCAGCAAAAGAGGGCGGAAACACACAGATACGCAGTATTTT.

The genes are TRBV9 and TRBJ2-3; TRBD2 matches at 13 bases. The germline V gene has CDR1 SGDLS and CDR2 YYNGEE. The V segment lost 3 bases and the J segment 5 bases; nucleotides outside the gene matches: 15. The CDR3 contains 19 residues. The CDR3 loop is CASSAPLAGGRGSLDTQYF. In DNA form, the CDR3 reads TGTGCCAGCAGCGCCCCACTAGCGGGAGGGCGCGGTAGTTTAGATACGCAGTATTTT.

This clone was found once. The rearrangement joins TRBV28 to TRBJ1-2; D is unresolved. The CDR3 spans 13 residues. Per germline, CDR1 MDHEN and CDR2 SYDVKM. V shed 2 bases and J shed 5 bases, with 9 bases lying between them. The DNA of the CDR3 is TGTGCCAGCAGTTTAGCCAGCGTTTATGGCTACACCTTC. Protein product: CASSLASVYGYTF.

The chain carries TRBV23-1 and TRBJ2-7; 8 bases match TRBD2. TRBV23-1 is assigned to the ORF class and has an uncertain function. This CDR3 region has 15 residues. V lost 2 bases to trimming and J lost 2 bases; unmatched junction nucleotides: 5. The CDR3 nucleotides are TGCGCCAGCAGTCAACACTCGGGAGGGGCCTACGAGCAGTACTTC. This translates into CASSQHSGGAYEQYF.

The genes are TRBV9 and TRBJ2-7; 7 nucleotides match TRBD1. V lost 4 bases, J lost 3 bases, and 13 bases stayed unmatched. The CDR3 spans 16 residues. CDR1 and CDR2 from the germline V gene are SGDLS and YYNGEE. The CDR3 protein is CASSPTDRVLGYEQYF. In DNA form, the CDR3 reads TGTGCCAGCAGCCCTACCGACAGGGTATTAGGCTACGAGCAGTACTTC.

V and J are TRBV30 and TRBJ2-2; no reliable D call. The CDR3 extends over 14 amino acids. Germline loops: CDR1 GTSNPN, CDR2 SVGIG (reference sequence). V was cut by 2 bases and J by 7 bases, with 14 bases left in between. As DNA, the CDR3 is TGTGCCTGGAGTCCCTCTGGGCGTAGCGGGGAGCTGTTTTTT. Translating it yields CAWSPSGRSGELFF.

The chain links TRBV5-4 to TRBJ2-5; 7 nucleotides align to TRBD1. Germline V gene sequence: CDR1 SGHNT, CDR2 YYREEE (reference sequence). The CDR3 totals 18 residues. Trimming at V came to 5 bases and at J to 2 bases, leaving 18 bases not matched to a gene. The CDR3 loop is CASSRGLRQGGRQETQYF. The CDR3 DNA reads as TGTGCCAGCAGTCGGGGCCTCCGACAGGGCGGTCGACAAGAGACCCAGTACTTC.

This clone showed up just once. V is TRBV11-1 and J is TRBJ2-1, with D maybe TRBD1 (5 bases). This CDR3 comprises 13 residues. Germline V gene lookup returns CDR1 SGHAT and CDR2 FQDESV (reference sequence). With 8 bases removed from V and 2 bases from J, the gap between germline ends came to 10 bases. As DNA, the CDR3 is TGTGCCAGCCAGGGATCCCCCTACAATGAGCAGTTCTTC. Residues: CASQGSPYNEQFF. The full variable domain, with the rest looked up from reference TRBV11-1 and TRBJ2-1, is EAEVAQSPRYKITEKSQAVAFWCDPISGHATLYWYRQILGQGPELLVQFQDESVVDDSQLPKDRFSAERLKGVDSTLKIQPAELGDSAMYLCASQGSPYNEQFFGPGTRLTVL.

The chain combines TRBV6-1 with TRBJ2-3; D not resolved. Between the trimmed V and J ends, which lost 8 bases and 1 base, there was a span of 13 bases. The CDR3 has 14 amino acids. From germline, CDR1 is MNHNS and CDR2 SASEGT. The CDR3 DNA reads as TGTGCCAGCCTCCTGGCGGCTCGCACAGATACGCAGTATTTT. Residues: CASLLAARTDTQYF.

For the CDR3, the DNA is TGTGCCAGCAGCCTTAGCGGCCAACTTAATGAGCAGTTCTTC. Translation gives CASSLSGQLNEQFF. The V and J genes are TRBV28 and TRBJ2-1, with D perhaps matching TRBD2 (6 bases). Trimming shortened V by 6 bases and J by 7 bases, and 16 bases separated the two germline ends. The CDR3 has 14 amino acids. Germline V gene sequence: CDR1 MDHEN, CDR2 SYDVKM. The full variable domain, rest sourced from reference TRBV28 and TRBJ2-1, is DVKVTQSSRYLVKRTGEKVFLECVQDMDHENMFWYRQDPGLGLRLIYFSYDVKMKEKGDIPEGYSVSREKKERFSLILESASTNQTSMYLCASSLSGQLNEQFFGPGTRLTVL.

The chain combines TRBV6-5 with TRBJ1-5; unclear D gene. Per the germline V gene, CDR1 is MNHEY and CDR2 is SVGAGI. V lost 7 bases to trimming and J lost 9 bases, with 22 bases between them. This CDR3 is built from 15 residues. As DNA, the CDR3 is TGTGCCAGCAAACTTAGCTATAGGCTCATGTCGCCCCAGCATTTT. Protein sequence: CASKLSYRLMSPQHF.

The gene calls are TRBV7-2 and TRBJ2-3; no clear D gene. Germline CDR1 reads SGHTA; CDR2 reads FQGNSA. V lost 3 bases to trimming and J lost 0 bases, with 10 bases between them. The CDR3 spans 15 residues. DNA of the CDR3: TGTGCCAGCAGCTTCATTACCGGGAGCACAGATACGCAGTATTTT. It is translated as CASSFITGSTDTQYF.

The V and J genes are TRBV6-1 and TRBJ2-7; tentatively, D is TRBD1 or TRBD2 (5 bases each). Germline assignment: CDR1 MNHNS and CDR2 SASEGT. The CDR3 has 13 residues. Trimming took 5 bases from V and 2 from J, leaving 10 bases between them. This chain's CDR3 is CASSPGLTYEQYF. The CDR3 coding sequence is TGTGCCAGCAGTCCGGGGCTAACCTACGAGCAGTACTTC.

This clone occurred once. The genes are TRBV2 and TRBJ2-6; D is unresolved. Germline lookup yields CDR1 SNHLY and CDR2 FYNNEI. This CDR3 spans 15 amino acids. Deletions cut 7 bases from V and 4 bases from J, with 14 bases between. In DNA form, the CDR3 reads TGTGCCAGCACCGAGACCCGGCCCGGGGCCAACGTCCTGACTTTC. Its protein is CASTETRPGANVLTF.

The chain uses TRBV13 and TRBJ2-1, with a tentative D call TRBD2 (6 bases). The V gene's germline CDR1 is PRHDT and CDR2 FYEKMQ (reference sequence). V was cut by 5 bases and J by 2 bases, with 16 bases left in between. This CDR3 contains 16 residues. This CDR3 reads CASSPPGRATYNEQFF. The DNA for the CDR3 is TGTGCCAGCAGCCCCCCCGGGAGAGCCACCTACAATGAGCAGTTCTTC.

The sample holds one count of this clone. The chain couples TRBV2 to TRBJ2-5; unclear D gene. V dropped 7 bases and J dropped 4 bases, with 16 bases sitting between them. The germline CDR1 and CDR2 sequences are SNHLY and FYNNEI. The CDR3 contains 14 residues. The CDR3 sequence is CASNPGRGGETQYF. The CDR3, as DNA: TGTGCCAGCAACCCGGGCCGCGGCGGAGAGACCCAGTACTTC.

The V and J genes are TRBV29-1 and TRBJ1-1, with TRBD1 identical over 8 bases. CDR1 and CDR2 (germline): SQVTM, ANQGSEA. The length of the CDR3 is 14 residues. V shed 6 bases and J 1 base; nucleotides not matched to a gene: 7. The CDR3 protein is CSVSGRGPNTEAFF. CDR3 DNA sequence: TGCAGCGTCTCTGGCAGGGGGCCGAACACTGAAGCTTTCTTT.

This CDR3 is CASSGGLAGAYNEQFF. For the CDR3, the DNA is TGTGCCAGTAGTGGAGGACTAGCGGGAGCCTACAATGAGCAGTTCTTC. The chain recombines TRBV19 with TRBJ2-1, with 13 positions matching TRBD2. The length of the CDR3 is 16 residues. J lost 2 bases, V lost 5 bases, and 3 bases had no gene match. CDR1 LNHDA and CDR2 SQIVND come from the germline V gene (reference sequence).

This chain connects TRBV5-4 to TRBJ1-1; TRBD1 might be the D (6 bases). V gave up 4 bases and J gave up 3 bases, with 13 bases separating them. The CDR3 runs to 14 residues. Looked up from germline, CDR1 is SGHNT and CDR2 is YYREEE (reference sequence). The CDR3 loop reads CASSLLSGDTEAFF. DNA of the CDR3: TGTGCCAGCAGCCTACTCTCAGGGGACACTGAAGCTTTCTTT.

The chain carries TRBV6-1 and TRBJ1-2; 7 bases fit TRBD1. Losses at the gene ends were 1 base for V and 3 bases for J; bases not matched to a gene: 5. Germline CDR1 and CDR2: MNHNS and SASEGT. There are 15 residues in the CDR3. The CDR3 loop reads CASSEEQGNYYGYTF. For the CDR3, the DNA is TGTGCCAGCAGTGAAGAACAGGGGAATTACTATGGCTACACCTTC.

The chain joins TRBV10-2 to TRBJ1-6, with unresolved D. The CDR3 sequence is 11 residues long. The germline V and J ends were trimmed by 3 bases and 10 bases, with 4 bases remaining between them. From germline, CDR1 is WSHSY and CDR2 SAAADI. CDR3 region: CASSEGSPLHF. The CDR3 DNA reads as TGCGCCAGCAGTGAAGGGTCACCCCTCCACTTT.

This clone was counted a few times. V usage is TRBV5-1 and J usage is TRBJ1-5; D is undetermined. V was trimmed by 0 bases and J by 8 bases, leaving 15 bases between them. The CDR3 length is 15 residues. Germline V gives CDR1 SGHRS, CDR2 YFSETQ. The CDR3 sequence: CASSLAGIPGEPQHF. CDR3 nucleotide sequence: TGCGCCAGCAGCTTGGCCGGGATCCCCGGTGAGCCCCAGCATTTT.

The genes are TRBV5-1 and TRBJ2-5; perhaps TRBD2 as D (6 bases). Germline CDR1 reads SGHRS; CDR2 reads YFSETQ. Trimming cost V 2 bases and J 9 bases, with 20 bases left between them. The CDR3 spans 15 residues. CDR3 DNA sequence: TGCGCCAGCAGCTTCGCGGGATGGGGTCTCGGGGCCCAGTACTTC. It is translated as CASSFAGWGLGAQYF.